Sequencing of this T cell receptor (beta chain) was carried out in a study of blood T cell repertoires in COVID-19. Study summary: Acute-phase and convalescent COVID-19 samples originated in the United States, Italy and Spain. Sources were T cells, B-cell-depleted T cells, or PBMCs; the material itself was cDNA or gDNA.

The Seattle site enrolled patients during active infection and followed them longitudinally. Authors' analysis steps: How many nucleated cells were present was estimated from reference gene primer amplification. Repertoires were generated with immunoSEQ multiplex PCR, while TCRdb's copy carries only in-frame clones and drops some. V, J and clone size are taken as reported in that table, and D and trimming were inferred from the DNA itself. The data hold about 300,000 clones, with around 85% observed a single time. CDR1 and CDR2 (germline): MNHEY, SVGEGT. The CDR3 covers 14 residues. V was trimmed by 5 bases and J by 5 bases, leaving 16 bases between them.

The V call is TRBV6-2 or TRBV6-3, the J call TRBJ2-7; D remains unclear. The TCR comes from a human donor with COVID-19, enrolled during active disease. The donor label of this sample is uncertain. Input material: peripheral blood. The CDR3 sequence: CASSIGASRNEQYF. DNA for the CDR3: TGTGCCAGCAGTATCGGAGCCTCTAGGAACGAGCAGTACTTC.